These 31 T cell receptor beta chains originate from one sample sequenced in a study of cytomegalovirus exposure and HLA in healthy donors (dated by TCRdb to about 2017). Library method: the immunoSEQ multiplex PCR assay. TCRdb's version of the immuneACCESS table is confined to in-frame rearrangements and falls short of the full clone set. An unresolved V gene accounts for under half of the shortfall where checked; the remainder is of unknown origin. Across this sample there are about 150,000 clones, with over 90% seen only once. Around 1.9% of the sample is held by the ten biggest clonotypes. Input material: PBMCs. These receptors were taken from a man between 18 and 29 years old in good health and CMV-seropositive.

This sequence joins TRBV19 and TRBJ1-6; D unclear. This CDR3 comprises 12 residues. V lost 6 bases and J 6 bases, leaving 6 bases between the germline ends. Germline CDR1 is LNHDA and CDR2 is SQIVND (reference sequence). The CDR3 here is CASRQSNSPLHF. For the CDR3, the DNA is TGTGCCAGTAGACAGAGTAATTCACCCCTCCACTTT.

The CDR3 coding sequence is TGTGCCACCAGCAGAGGGTTTAGGCAGGGGGGAGGCTACACCTTC. It encodes CATSRGFRQGGGYTF. J is TRBJ1-2 and V is TRBV15; TRBD1 matches at 7 bases. V lost 1 base to trimming and J lost 8 bases; unmatched junction nucleotides: 10. This CDR3 spans 15 amino acids. Germline CDR1 is LNHNV and CDR2 is YYDKDF (reference sequence).

CDR3 DNA sequence: TGTGCCAGCAGCTTTGCGGGAGGCTATGGCTACACCTTC. Translating gives CASSFAGGYGYTF. V is TRBV5-5 and J is TRBJ1-2, with D hard to call. This CDR3 region has 13 residues. The V gene lost 2 bases and the J gene lost 4 bases, with 9 bases spanning the gap. The germline CDR1 and CDR2 sequences are SGHKS and YYEKEE (reference sequence).

V and J are TRBV5-4 and TRBJ2-5, with 7 bases fitting TRBD1. Germline CDR1 reads SGHNT; CDR2 reads YYREEE (reference sequence). V lost 4 bases to trimming and J lost 2 bases; unmatched junction nucleotides: 5. The CDR3 consists of 14 residues. CDR3 sequence reads: CASSPGRGQETQYF. The CDR3 nucleotides read TGTGCCAGCAGCCCGGGCAGGGGGCAAGAGACCCAGTACTTC.

The chain combines TRBV27 with TRBJ1-4; maybe TRBD1 (5 bases). This CDR3 has 14 residues. V lost 4 bases to trimming and J lost 7 bases, with 13 bases between them. Per the germline V gene, CDR1 is MNHEY and CDR2 is SMNVEV (reference sequence). CDR3 nucleotide sequence: TGTGCCAGCAGTTCACTGACAGCAGGTGAAAAACTGTTTTTT. This gives the protein CASSSLTAGEKLFF.

The J gene is TRBJ2-2, the V gene TRBV6-4; tentatively, D is TRBD2 (6 bases). This CDR3 is 14 amino acids long. Trimming removed 8 bases from V and 7 bases from J, with 17 bases in between. CDR1 is MRHNA, CDR2 SNTAGT, per germline. CDR3 sequence (DNA): TGTGCCAGCGGCCCCTTTGGGGGGAGCGGGGAGCTGTTTTTT. This encodes CASGPFGGSGELFF.

The CDR3 is CSVPSGLGGYTF. The CDR3 DNA reads as TGCAGCGTCCCATCGGGGTTGGGTGGCTACACCTTC. This chain connects TRBV29-1 to TRBJ1-2; D is ambiguous. Between the trimmed V and J ends, which lost 6 bases and 7 bases, there was a span of 15 bases. The CDR3 length is 12 residues. Germline values: CDR1 SQVTM, CDR2 ANQGSEA.

The chain recombines TRBV7-7 with TRBJ2-2, with a possible D match to TRBD2 (6 bases). CDR3 length equals 14 residues. Germline V gene lookup returns CDR1 SSHAT and CDR2 FNYEAQ (reference sequence). The CDR3 DNA reads as TGTGCTAGCTCACTAGCAGCGGGCACCGGGGAGCTGTTTTTT. Translating it yields CASSLAAGTGELFF.

Note on this clone: The same CDR3 is also encoded by other DNA sequences in this sample. The chain carries TRBV5-1 and TRBJ2-7, with 8 bases matching TRBD1. Germline trimming cut 2 bases from V and 2 bases from J; bases unmatched to any gene: 3. The CDR3 runs 14 residues. Looked up from germline, CDR1 is SGHRS and CDR2 is YFSETQ. Here the CDR3 DNA reads TGCGCCAGCAGCTTAACAGGGGGGCCCTACGAGCAGTACTTC. Translation: CASSLTGGPYEQYF.

In its sample, this clone was seen once. This chain uses TRBV7-8 with TRBJ1-1; 7 bases agree with TRBD1. The CDR3 is 16 amino acids. CDR1 is SGHVS, CDR2 FQNEAQ, per germline. V gave up 6 bases and J gave up 2 bases; unmatched junction bases: 12. The CDR3 nucleotides read TGTGCCAGCAGGCTTCTAGGGACAGCGGCCAACACTGAAGCTTTCTTT. Translation gives CASRLLGTAANTEAFF.

The rearrangement joins TRBV7-9 to TRBJ2-5; 11 nucleotides line up with TRBD2. Unmatched junction bases numbered 16, after V lost 2 bases and J lost 5 bases. The CDR3 sequence is 19 residues long. The germline CDR1 and CDR2 sequences are SEHNR and FQNEAQ (reference sequence). Here the CDR3 reads CASSLTLGLAEARRETQYF. CDR3 DNA sequence: TGTGCCAGCAGCTTAACCCTGGGACTAGCGGAGGCCCGGAGGGAGACCCAGTACTTC.

The CDR3 DNA is TGTGCCAGCAGTGATGTGGAGTTTGGGTCCTACGAGCAGTACTTC. Translating gives CASSDVEFGSYEQYF. V usage is TRBV2 and J usage is TRBJ2-7; no clear D gene. The CDR3 is 15 residues long. CDR1 and CDR2 (germline): SNHLY, FYNNEI. The V and J ends lost 3 bases and 1 base respectively, with 13 bases between them.

With respect to this clone: This CDR3 is also generated by other DNA sequences in the sample. Written as DNA, the CDR3 is TGTGCCAGCAGCCGGGGACTAGCGGGGAGCACAGATACGCAGTATTTT. Amino acid sequence: CASSRGLAGSTDTQYF. The chain uses TRBV5-4 and TRBJ2-3; TRBD2 matches 13 bases. After removal of 4 bases from V and 0 bases from J, the junction contained 2 bases not matched to a gene. Germline V gene lookup returns CDR1 SGHNT and CDR2 YYREEE (reference sequence). The CDR3 consists of 16 residues.

The chain joins TRBV11-2 to TRBJ2-7, with D possibly TRBD2 on 7 matching bases. This CDR3 has 14 amino acids. Germline assignment: CDR1 SGHAT and CDR2 FQNNGV. V gave up 9 bases and J gave up 0 bases, with 15 bases separating them. Written as DNA, the CDR3 is TGTGCCAGTTCCACCGGGGGGCCCTCCTACGAGCAGTACTTC. Protein: CASSTGGPSYEQYF.

The chain carries TRBV5-4 and TRBJ1-1, with D tentatively TRBD1 (6 bases). The CDR3 extends over 15 amino acids. Trimming pared 2 bases from V and 0 bases from J, leaving 11 bases between. Germline V gene sequence: CDR1 SGHNT, CDR2 YYREEE (reference sequence). The CDR3, as DNA: TGTGCCAGCAGCTTTGGTCGGACAGTGAACACTGAAGCTTTCTTT. Protein sequence: CASSFGRTVNTEAFF.

The table lists this clone with a count of one. The chain links TRBV6-6 to TRBJ2-1; 8 bases are shared with TRBD2. The J segment lost 4 bases and the V segment lost 4 bases, leaving 3 bases of the junction unmatched. CDR3 length: 14 amino acids. Germline V gives CDR1 MNHNY, CDR2 SVGAGI (reference sequence). The CDR3, as DNA: TGTGCCAGCAGTTCAAGCGGGGGATACAATGAGCAGTTCTTC. It encodes CASSSSGGYNEQFF.

The chain uses TRBV28 and TRBJ2-7, with TRBD2 identical over 10 bases. The CDR3 totals 16 residues. V shed 2 bases and J 3 bases; nucleotides not matched to a gene: 7. Looked up from germline, CDR1 is MDHEN and CDR2 is SYDVKM. CDR3 protein: CASSLQTSGEYYEQYF. The CDR3 DNA follows: TGTGCCAGCAGTTTACAAACTAGCGGGGAATACTACGAGCAGTACTTC.

Turning to this clone: At one end, the junction sequence differs from germline, possibly due to a read error. The J gene is TRBJ2-7, the V gene TRBV11-2; the match to TRBD1 covers 8 bases. CDR3 length: 12 amino acids. Germline CDR1 reads SGHAT; CDR2 reads FQNNGV. Written as DNA, the CDR3 is TGTGCCAGCAGACGGACAGGGTACGGGCAGTACTTC. It codes for CASRRTGYGQYF.

The chain links TRBV9 to TRBJ1-3; D uncertain. Trimming pared 4 bases from V and 8 bases from J, leaving 13 bases between. The germline CDR1 and CDR2 sequences are SGDLS and YYNGEE. The CDR3 sequence is 13 residues long. Here the CDR3 DNA reads TGTGCCAGCAGCTATAGTCACGGGGACACCATATATTTT. Translating it yields CASSYSHGDTIYF. Filled out from reference TRBV9 and TRBJ1-3, the complete variable domain reads DSGVTQTPKHLITATGQRVTLRCSPRSGDLSVYWYQQSLDQGLQFLIQYYNGEERAKGNILERFSAQQFPDLHSELNLSSLELGDSALYFCASSYSHGDTIYFGEGSWLTVV.

V usage is TRBV12-1 and J usage is TRBJ2-7; the DNA was not used to check the table's D call, TRBD1. TRBV12-1 is designated a pseudogene. The CDR3 extends over 16 amino acids. The chain's CDR3 is CASSQAPTGDCYEQYF. Here the CDR3 DNA reads TGTGCCAGCAGCCAAGCCCCGACAGGGGATTGTTACGAGCAGTACTTC.

The chain carries TRBV7-2 and TRBJ1-2; tentatively, D is TRBD1 (5 bases). V lost 5 bases and J 4 bases, leaving 14 bases between the germline ends. The CDR3 runs to 14 residues. Germline V gives CDR1 SGHTA, CDR2 FQGNSA. The CDR3 loop reads CASSRGGKGYGYTF. The CDR3, as DNA: TGTGCCAGCAGCCGCGGGGGGAAGGGCTATGGCTACACCTTC.

V and J are TRBV5-1 and TRBJ2-7, with 12 bases matching TRBD1. There are 15 residues in the CDR3. The germline gives CDR1 SGHRS, CDR2 YFSETQ. Losses at the gene ends were 2 bases for V and 7 bases for J; bases not matched to a gene: 7. CDR3 residues: CASSFLGQGAQEQYF. As DNA, the CDR3 is TGCGCCAGCAGCTTTCTGGGACAGGGGGCGCAAGAGCAGTACTTC. The complete variable domain, with remaining parts taken from reference TRBV5-1 and TRBJ2-7, reads KAGVTQTPRYLIKTRGQQVTLSCSPISGHRSVSWYQQTPGQGLQFLFEYFSETQRNKGNFPGRFSGRQFSNSRSEMNVSTLELGDSALYLCASSFLGQGAQEQYFGPGTRLTVT.

The rearrangement joins TRBV7-6 to TRBJ2-7; D may be TRBD2 (6 bases). The CDR3 is 15 amino acids. Germline CDR1 is SGHVS and CDR2 is FNYEAQ. Between the trimmed V and J ends, which lost 5 bases and 0 bases, there was a span of 14 bases. CDR3 amino acids: CASSPGLAASYEQYF. The DNA for the CDR3 is TGTGCCAGCAGCCCCGGATTAGCGGCCTCCTACGAGCAGTACTTC.

This chain joins TRBV27 and TRBJ2-1, with 15 nucleotides matching TRBD2. In germline, CDR1 is MNHEY, CDR2 SMNVEV (reference sequence). V dropped 8 bases and J dropped 7; count of bases not matched to a gene: 3. This CDR3 has 14 amino acids. Written as DNA, the CDR3 is TGTGCCAGCTCGGGACTAGCGGGAGGAAATGAGCAGTTCTTC. Its protein is CASSGLAGGNEQFF.

The genes are TRBV7-6 and TRBJ2-1; 14 bases align to TRBD2. CDR1 SGHVS and CDR2 FNYEAQ come from the germline V gene. The trim removed 2 bases at V and 9 bases at J, leaving 9 bases unmatched. This CDR3 contains 17 residues. DNA of the CDR3: TGTGCCAGCAGCTTATTCCCGACTAGCGGGAGGGCCATTGAGCAGTTCTTC. Its protein is CASSLFPTSGRAIEQFF.

The chain links TRBV5-1 to TRBJ1-3; D not resolved. Between the trimmed V and J ends, which lost 2 bases and 4 bases, there was a span of 4 bases. Germline V gene data show CDR1 as SGHRS and CDR2 as YFSETQ. This CDR3 contains 12 residues. CDR3 residues: CASSFSGNTIYF. DNA for the CDR3: TGCGCCAGCAGCTTTAGCGGAAACACCATATATTTT.

This chain uses TRBV4-2 with TRBJ2-3; 11 nucleotides align to TRBD2. With V trimmed by 4 bases and J by 4 bases, 10 bases remained unmatched. CDR3 length: 17 amino acids. Germline V gives CDR1 LGHNA, CDR2 YNFKEQ. The CDR3 region is CASSLRIAGGPADTQYF. The CDR3, as DNA: TGTGCCAGCAGCCTCAGAATAGCGGGAGGGCCGGCAGATACGCAGTATTTT.

This clone has more than one count but fewer than ten. The rearrangement uses TRBV7-2 and TRBJ2-6; possible D gene TRBD2, 5 bases. Germline CDR1 and CDR2: SGHTA and FQGNSA. This CDR3 has 16 residues. Deletions cut 2 bases from V and 1 base from J, with 9 bases between. CDR3 DNA: TGTGCCAGCAGCTTACATGGCGGGTCTGGGGCCAACGTCCTGACTTTC. Translating it yields CASSLHGGSGANVLTF.

This chain joins TRBV5-1 and TRBJ1-1; 7 nucleotides align to TRBD1. Per the germline V gene, CDR1 is SGHRS and CDR2 is YFSETQ. V shed 0 bases, J shed 5 bases, and the junction held 4 bases outside the gene matches. This CDR3 has 14 residues. As DNA, the CDR3 is TGCGCCAGCAGCTTGGAACAGGGGAATACTGAAGCTTTCTTT. It encodes CASSLEQGNTEAFF.

The chain has TRBV7-2 and TRBJ2-1, with 7 nucleotides matching TRBD2. CDR1 and CDR2 (germline): SGHTA, FQGNSA. After removal of 5 bases from V and 5 bases from J, the junction contained 9 bases not matched to a gene. This CDR3 has 15 residues. CDR3 sequence (DNA): TGTGCCAGCAGCGAAAGGCGGGAGAAGGACAATGAGCAGTTCTTC. This translates into CASSERREKDNEQFF.

This sequence joins TRBV5-1 and TRBJ2-5, with D possibly being TRBD1 (5 bases). Per germline, CDR1 SGHRS and CDR2 YFSETQ. The CDR3 is made up of 14 amino acids. V was shortened by 4 bases and J by 0 bases, with 10 bases between the two germline ends. The CDR3 DNA reads TGCGCCAGCAGCCGACAGTCGTACCAAGAGACCCAGTACTTC. Protein sequence: CASSRQSYQETQYF.